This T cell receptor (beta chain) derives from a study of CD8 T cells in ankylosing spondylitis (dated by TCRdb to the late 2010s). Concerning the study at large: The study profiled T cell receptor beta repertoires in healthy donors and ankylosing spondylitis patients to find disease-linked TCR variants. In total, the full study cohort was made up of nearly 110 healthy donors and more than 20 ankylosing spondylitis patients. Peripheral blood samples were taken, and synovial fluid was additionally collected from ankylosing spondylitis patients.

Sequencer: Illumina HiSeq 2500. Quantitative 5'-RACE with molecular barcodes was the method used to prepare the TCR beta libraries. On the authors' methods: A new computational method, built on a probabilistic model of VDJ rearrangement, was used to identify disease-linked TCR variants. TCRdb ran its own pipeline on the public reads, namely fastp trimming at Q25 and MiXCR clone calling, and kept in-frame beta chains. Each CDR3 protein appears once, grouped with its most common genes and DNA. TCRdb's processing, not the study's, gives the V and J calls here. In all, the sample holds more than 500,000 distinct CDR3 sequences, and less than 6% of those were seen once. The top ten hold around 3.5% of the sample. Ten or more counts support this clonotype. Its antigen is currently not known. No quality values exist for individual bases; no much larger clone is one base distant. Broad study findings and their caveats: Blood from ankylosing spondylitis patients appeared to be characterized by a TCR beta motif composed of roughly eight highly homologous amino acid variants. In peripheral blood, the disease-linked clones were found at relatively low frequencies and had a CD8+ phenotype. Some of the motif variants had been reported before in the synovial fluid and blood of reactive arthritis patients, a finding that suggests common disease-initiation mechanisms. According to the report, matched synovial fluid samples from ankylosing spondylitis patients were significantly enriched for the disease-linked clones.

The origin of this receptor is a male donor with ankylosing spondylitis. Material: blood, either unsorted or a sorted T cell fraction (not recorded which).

The nucleotides are TGTGCCAGCAGTTCAAGTCCGGGACAGGGGTCCTATGGCTACACCTTC. Its translation reads: CASSSSPGQGSYGYTF. The chain links TRBV6-5 with TRBJ1-2; TRBD1 matches 10 bases in the middle. Compared with germline, V lacks 4 bases and J lacks 4 bases; bases without a gene match: 9. From its cysteine to its phenylalanine, the CDR3 spans 16 amino acids. Only the CDR3 region is kept as DNA, spanning 48 bases read in frame from base 1. CDR1 and CDR2, looked up from the germline V gene, are MNHEY and SVGAGI.